What follows describes a single TCR beta chain. This sample was included in a study of T cell responses to AZD1222 COVID-19 vaccine. The repertoire was sequenced with immunoSEQ multiplex PCR; TCRdb's copy has only in-frame clones and lacks some. This repertoire shows fewer than 150,000 clones, 70% to 90% found once; its top ten account for around 3%. V gave up 5 bases and J gave up 7 bases, with 9 bases separating them. The V gene's germline CDR1 is WSHSY and CDR2 SAAADI. The CDR3 totals 12 residues. The source was peripheral blood, collected on day 0 of AZD1222 vaccination. This clonotype originated in an adult in good health. The chain couples TRBV10-2 to TRBJ2-1; no clear D gene. The CDR3 DNA reads as TGCGCCAGCAGTAAGACTGAGAATGAGCAGTTCTTC. This sequence encodes CASSKTENEQFF.